The 29 T cell receptor beta chains below all came from one sample that was sequenced in a study of radiation and T cells in renal cell carcinoma (dated by TCRdb to about 2020). The time point label of this sample denotes: blood 2 weeks post-SBRT. What the treatment or condition label conveys for this sample: 15 Gy SBRT to primary tumor, nephrectomy 4 weeks later. The library came from the immunoSEQ multiplex PCR assay. TCRdb's version of the immuneACCESS table is confined to in-frame rearrangements and falls short of the full clone set. An unresolved V gene accounts for under half of the shortfall where checked; the remainder is of unknown origin. Within this sample are some 150,000 clones, with over 80% of them counted one time only. The top ten clones comprise about an eighth of the sample. The sample in question was blood, obtained from a patient whose treatment included radiotherapy and nephrectomy. These receptors originate from a woman in her forties or fifties with renal cell carcinoma.

The V and J genes are TRBV2 and TRBJ1-2; D gene ambiguous. CDR1 and CDR2 (germline): SNHLY, FYNNEI. CDR3 length: 12 residues. The V end was cut by 2 bases, the J end by 3 bases, with 4 bases between. Here the CDR3 DNA reads TGTGCCAGCAGTGAATGGGACTATGGCTACACCTTC. It translates to CASSEWDYGYTF.

V and J are TRBV5-6 and TRBJ2-1, with TRBD2 identical over 9 bases. With V trimmed by 1 base and J by 6 bases, 5 bases remained unmatched. The CDR3 is 15 amino acids. Germline loops: CDR1 SGHDT, CDR2 YYEEEE. CDR3 sequence reads: CASSLWRGGFNEQFF. The CDR3 nucleotides read TGTGCCAGCAGCTTGTGGCGGGGGGGCTTCAATGAGCAGTTCTTC. Full variable domain (rest looked up from reference TRBV5-6 and TRBJ2-1): DAGVTQSPTHLIKTRGQQVTLRCSPKSGHDTVSWYQQALGQGPQFIFQYYEEEERQRGNFPDRFSGHQFPNYSSELNVNALLLGDSALYLCASSLWRGGFNEQFFGPGTRLTVL.

The DNA for the CDR3 is TGTGCCAGCTCGGGACTCTATAATGAAAAACTGTTTTTT. It encodes CASSGLYNEKLFF. The V call is TRBV19, the J call TRBJ1-4, with TRBD1 as a possible D gene (5 bases). CDR1 and CDR2 from the germline V gene are LNHDA and SQIVND (reference sequence). V was clipped by 9 bases and J by 4 bases, with 12 bases between them. The CDR3 totals 13 residues.

A note on this clone: Additional DNA sequences in this sample encode the identical CDR3. CDR3 sequence: CASSLSSYEQYF. Written as DNA, the CDR3 is TGTGCCAGCAGCTTAAGTTCCTACGAGCAGTACTTC. This chain uses TRBV7-9 with TRBJ2-7; D not resolved. Trimming took 2 bases from V and 1 from J, leaving 3 bases between them. CDR1 is SEHNR, CDR2 FQNEAQ, per germline (reference sequence). This CDR3 comprises 12 residues.

The chain recombines TRBV30 with TRBJ1-1; D not certain. This CDR3 region has 11 residues. Per germline, CDR1 GTSNPN and CDR2 SVGIG (reference sequence). The V and J ends lost 7 bases and 6 bases respectively, with 12 bases between them. CDR3 loop: CAYESYPEAFF. The CDR3 DNA reads as TGTGCCTACGAGTCGTACCCTGAAGCTTTCTTT.

The chain has TRBV6-5 and TRBJ1-1; D remains ambiguous. The CDR3 loop spans 14 amino acids. The germline CDR1 and CDR2 sequences are MNHEY and SVGAGI. V was trimmed by 2 bases and J by 0 bases, leaving 7 bases between them. This chain's CDR3 is CASSYDGLNTEAFF. In DNA form, the CDR3 reads TGTGCCAGCAGTTACGACGGGCTGAACACTGAAGCTTTCTTT.

The rearrangement links TRBV29-1 to TRBJ2-3, with D possibly called TRBD1 or TRBD2 (6 bases each). This CDR3 contains 15 residues. V was clipped by 1 base and J by 2 bases, with 13 bases between them. The germline V gene has CDR1 SQVTM and CDR2 ANQGSEA. CDR3 nucleotide sequence: TGCAGCGTTGAAGGGGGGCGGGGAAACACAGATACGCAGTATTTT. This sequence encodes CSVEGGRGNTDTQYF.

The chain employs TRBV7-2 and TRBJ2-5; D possibly corresponds to TRBD2 (6 bases). Germline values: CDR1 SGHTA, CDR2 FQGNSA. This CDR3 is 14 amino acids long. V lost 0 bases to trimming and J lost 7 bases, with 12 bases between them. The CDR3 protein is CASSLARTEGTQYF. DNA for the CDR3: TGTGCCAGCAGCTTAGCCCGGACGGAGGGGACCCAGTACTTC.

This chain links TRBV6-1 with TRBJ2-1; 9 nucleotides align to TRBD2. CDR1 is MNHNS and CDR2 is SASEGT in the germline V gene. The CDR3 loop spans 17 amino acids. The V gene end was trimmed by 2 bases and the J gene end by 9 bases; junction bases not matched to a gene: 14. CDR3 in DNA: TGTGCCAGCAGTGAACAGCCTACTAGCGGGTATAGTGGTGAGCAGTTCTTC. It specifies CASSEQPTSGYSGEQFF.

V usage is TRBV30 and J usage is TRBJ2-6; no firm D call. V lost 4 bases and J lost 0, with 10 bases in between. Germline CDR1 reads GTSNPN; CDR2 reads SVGIG (reference sequence). The CDR3 runs to 15 residues. CDR3 sequence: CAWTGRSSGANVLTF. CDR3 DNA sequence: TGTGCCTGGACTGGTAGGTCCTCTGGGGCCAACGTCCTGACTTTC. Drawing the rest from reference TRBV30 and TRBJ2-6, the complete variable domain is SQTIHQWPATLVQPVGSPLSLECTVEGTSNPNLYWYRQAAGRGLQLLFYSVGIGQISSEVPQNLSASRPQDRQFILSSKKLLLSDSGFYLCAWTGRSSGANVLTFGAGSRLTVL.

Remarks on this clone: At one end the junction does not follow the germline gene, possibly because of a read error. J is TRBJ2-1 and V is TRBV4-2, with no clear D. The length of the CDR3 is 13 residues. Germline values: CDR1 LGHNA, CDR2 YNFKEQ. The CDR3 loop is CASSQEAGNEQFF. DNA for the CDR3: TGTGCCAGCAGTCAAGAGGCTGGGAATGAGCAGTTCTTC.

This chain uses TRBV28 with TRBJ1-2, with a possible D match to TRBD1 (5 bases). Germline V gene data show CDR1 as MDHEN and CDR2 as SYDVKM. The CDR3 is made up of 13 amino acids. V was shortened by 3 bases and J by 5 bases, with 10 bases between the two germline ends. CDR3 residues: CASSLGHAYGYTF. The CDR3 DNA reads TGTGCCAGCAGTTTGGGGCACGCTTATGGCTACACCTTC.

The genes are TRBV2 and TRBJ2-2; maybe TRBD2 (7 bases). The CDR3 spans 14 residues. Trimming left V 6 bases short and J 7 bases short, with 15 bases between. CDR1 and CDR2 (germline): SNHLY, FYNNEI. CDR3 nucleotide sequence: TGTGCCAGCAGAGGGGGGGCAAATAACGGGGAGCTGTTTTTT. It is translated as CASRGGANNGELFF.

This chain connects TRBV6-6 to TRBJ1-5; D may be TRBD1 (6 bases). CDR1 and CDR2 from the germline V gene are MNHNY and SVGAGI (reference sequence). This CDR3 has 14 amino acids. Between the trimmed V and J ends, which lost 3 bases and 1 base, there was a span of 7 bases. In DNA, the CDR3 is TGTGCCAGCAGTTATGGGGGCAGCAATCAGCCCCAGCATTTT. This translates into CASSYGGSNQPQHF.

The rearrangement links TRBV15 to TRBJ2-1; 12 nucleotides align to TRBD2. The trim removed 0 bases at V and 8 bases at J, leaving 11 bases unmatched. The CDR3 contains 18 residues. CDR1 and CDR2 from the germline V gene are LNHNV and YYDKDF (reference sequence). CDR3 DNA sequence: TGTGCCACCAGCAGAGATCAGTCTAGCGGGGGGGCTCTTGATGAGCAGTTCTTC. Translation gives CATSRDQSSGGALDEQFF.

This clone has a single count. The chain links TRBV7-3 to TRBJ2-3; 8 bases are a match to TRBD2. V shed 11 bases and J 1 base; nucleotides not matched to a gene: 8. Germline-derived CDR1 and CDR2 are SGHTA and FQGTGA. This CDR3 contains 14 residues. CDR3 nucleotides: TGTGCCTCCCAGCTTAGCGGGGGCACAGATACGCAGTATTTT. Its protein product is CASQLSGGTDTQYF.

The chain combines TRBV7-9 with TRBJ2-7; possibly TRBD2 for D (6 bases). The CDR3 is 15 amino acids. V shed 3 bases and J shed 2 bases, with 14 bases lying between them. Germline lookup yields CDR1 SEHNR and CDR2 FQNEAQ (reference sequence). The CDR3 nucleotides are TGTGCCAGCAGCTTCCCCGCGGCGGGGACCTACGAGCAGTACTTC. This sequence encodes CASSFPAAGTYEQYF.

The chain has TRBV21-1 and TRBJ2-5; TRBD2 is taken as the D call from the table, unchecked against the DNA. TRBV21-1 is labeled a pseudogene. The CDR3 spans 16 residues. The CDR3 nucleotides read TGTGCCAGCCCAACCCGGGGGGTGAAGGTGGTAGAGACCCAGTACTTC. Residues: CASPTRGVKVVETQYF.

The chain combines TRBV7-9 with TRBJ1-1, with D unclear. Germline CDR1 SEHNR, CDR2 FQNEAQ (reference sequence). This CDR3 region has 14 residues. With 2 bases removed from V and 1 base from J, the gap between germline ends came to 8 bases. DNA for the CDR3: TGTGCCAGCAGCTTACATCAGGCGAACACTGAAGCTTTCTTT. It codes for CASSLHQANTEAFF. Full variable domain (outside the CDR3, taken from reference TRBV7-9 and TRBJ1-1): DTGVSQNPRHKITKRGQNVTFRCDPISEHNRLYWYRQTLGQGPEFLTYFQNEAQLEKSRLLSDRFSAERPKGSFSTLEIQRTEQGDSAMYLCASSLHQANTEAFFGQGTRLTVV.

The DNA for the CDR3 is TGTGCCAGCACCATAGGGCAGGGGGCTTACACTGAAGCTTTCTTT. Translated, it gives CASTIGQGAYTEAFF. The chain carries TRBV13 and TRBJ1-1; 8 nucleotides agree with TRBD1. CDR3 length: 15 amino acids. Losses at the gene ends were 7 bases for V and 3 bases for J; bases not matched to a gene: 10. CDR1 is PRHDT and CDR2 is FYEKMQ in the germline V gene (reference sequence).

The genes are TRBV4-3 and TRBJ2-4; 8 bases agree with TRBD2. This CDR3 is built from 15 residues. CDR1 LGHNA and CDR2 YSLEER come from the germline V gene. V dropped 4 bases and J dropped 5; count of bases not matched to a gene: 7. CDR3 residues: CASSLGGGYENIQYF. The CDR3 DNA reads as TGCGCCAGCAGCCTTGGCGGGGGGTACGAAAACATTCAGTACTTC.

This chain uses TRBV19 with TRBJ1-1, with 7 positions matching TRBD1. Germline CDR1 reads LNHDA; CDR2 reads SQIVND (reference sequence). V lost 8 bases to trimming and J lost 7 bases; unmatched junction nucleotides: 10. This CDR3 is 13 amino acids long. CDR3 DNA sequence: TGTGCCAGTGGAAGGGGGCAGGGTGGTGAAGCTTTCTTT. Translation: CASGRGQGGEAFF. Full variable domain (outside the CDR3, taken from reference TRBV19 and TRBJ1-1): DGGITQSPKYLFRKEGQNVTLSCEQNLNHDAMYWYRQDPGQGLRLIYYSQIVNDFQKGDIAEGYSVSREKKESFPLTVTSAQKNPTAFYLCASGRGQGGEAFFGQGTRLTVV.

The chain is built from TRBV2 and TRBJ2-3; 8 nucleotides align to TRBD2. Germline V lookup: CDR1 SNHLY, CDR2 FYNNEI. The CDR3 is 15 amino acids. V shed 7 bases, J shed 1 base, and the junction held 7 bases outside the gene matches. The CDR3 nucleotides are TGTGCCAGCACCCTGCGGGGGGTTCGCACAGATACGCAGTATTTT. The encoded protein is CASTLRGVRTDTQYF.

Concerning this clone itself: Other DNA sequences from this sample encode an identical CDR3 as well. This chain connects TRBV7-8 to TRBJ1-4; no clear D gene. The CDR3 spans 12 residues. Germline lookup yields CDR1 SGHVS and CDR2 FQNEAQ. V lost 1 base and J 8 bases, leaving 5 bases between the germline ends. This CDR3 reads CASSLGPEKLFF. The CDR3 bases are TGTGCCAGCAGCTTAGGACCAGAAAAACTGTTTTTT.

The J gene is TRBJ2-1, the V gene TRBV5-8; 14 nucleotides agree with TRBD2. The CDR3 loop spans 17 amino acids. Germline V gives CDR1 SGHTS, CDR2 YDEGEE. V dropped 2 bases and J dropped 7; count of bases not matched to a gene: 8. In nucleotides, the CDR3 is TGTGCCAGCAGCTTCCGGACTAGCGGGGGGCCGGGGAATGAGCAGTTCTTC. Translating gives CASSFRTSGGPGNEQFF.

The chain combines TRBV18 with TRBJ1-1, with D uncertain. The CDR3 sequence is 13 residues long. CDR1 KGHSH and CDR2 LQKENI come from the germline V gene. V was shortened by 5 bases and J by 2 bases, with 9 bases between the two germline ends. The CDR3 DNA reads TGTGCCAGCTCAGTTACAGTAAACACTGAAGCTTTCTTT. Its translation is CASSVTVNTEAFF.

The chain combines TRBV4-2 with TRBJ2-1; 13 nucleotides line up with TRBD2. V trimming: 3 bases; J trimming: 4 bases; junction bases outside the gene matches: 9. Germline CDR1 is LGHNA and CDR2 is YNFKEQ. This CDR3 region has 18 residues. This chain's CDR3 is CASSQALAGGLVYNEQFF. The CDR3 DNA follows: TGTGCCAGCAGCCAGGCACTAGCGGGGGGGCTTGTATACAATGAGCAGTTCTTC.

The chain links TRBV6-5 to TRBJ1-3; D is unclear. This CDR3 is 14 amino acids long. The V end lost 6 bases, the J end lost 1 base, and 10 bases lay between the germline ends. The V gene's germline CDR1 is MNHEY and CDR2 SVGAGI. The DNA of the CDR3 is TGTGCCAGCAGCCCAGTGGGATCTGGAAACACCATATATTTT. Translating it yields CASSPVGSGNTIYF.

The chain links TRBV5-1 to TRBJ2-5; TRBD2 might be the D (5 bases). The germline V gene has CDR1 SGHRS and CDR2 YFSETQ. CDR3 size: 13 residues. The germline V and J ends were trimmed by 2 bases and 4 bases, with 9 bases remaining between them. The CDR3 sequence is CASSLEGLETQYF. Here the CDR3 DNA reads TGCGCCAGCAGCTTAGAGGGATTAGAGACCCAGTACTTC.